This is a list of T cell receptor beta chains from one sample in a study of radiotherapy plus CTLA-4 blockade in lung cancer. Using immunoSEQ multiplex PCR, the repertoire was profiled, and TCRdb retains in-frame clones only, with some absent. This repertoire shows about 85,000 clones, more than 75% found once; its top ten account for just over 2%. This sample comprised peripheral blood, obtained from a patient treated with radiotherapy plus ipilimumab. The receptors come from a human donor with non-small cell lung cancer who had a partial response to radiotherapy plus ipilimumab. CDR3s include the opening cysteine and the closing phenylalanine or tryptophan. The D gene is left open where the match is weak. Size values are once, few and many counts, or a class for expanded clones, and some rows have none.

clone size: NA
V gene: TRBV5-1
D gene: TRBD1
J gene: TRBJ2-7
CDR3 protein: CASSSTGTGSYEQYF
CDR3 DNA: TGCGCCAGCAGCTCCACCGGGACAGGGTCTTACGAGCAGTACTTC

clone size: NA
V gene: TRBV29-1
D gene: NA
J gene: TRBJ1-1
CDR3 protein: CSVEEGYTEAFF
CDR3 DNA: TGCAGCGTTGAGGAGGGGTACACTGAAGCTTTCTTT

clone size: NA
V gene: TRBV5-4
D gene: TRBD2
J gene: TRBJ2-1
CDR3 protein: CASSGTSGRFPGRQFF
CDR3 DNA: TGTGCCAGCAGCGGGACTAGCGGGAGGTTCCCGGGGCGGCAGTTCTTC

clone size: once
V gene: TRBV21-1
D gene: NA
J gene: TRBJ2-1
CDR3 protein: CASSKATSVRERNEQFF
CDR3 DNA: TGTGCCAGCAGCAAAGCGACTAGCGTGAGAGAGAGGAATGAGCAGTTCTTC

clone size: NA
V gene: TRBV28
D gene: NA
J gene: TRBJ2-7
CDR3 protein: CASSFLAGSQYEQYF
CDR3 DNA: TGTGCCAGCAGTTTTTTGGCGGGATCGCAATACGAGCAGTACTTC

clone size: NA
V gene: TRBV5-1
D gene: NA
J gene: TRBJ2-3
CDR3 protein: CASSLTQRSTDTQYF
CDR3 DNA: TGCGCCAGCAGCTTGACCCAGCGGAGCACAGATACGCAGTATTTT

clone size: NA
V gene: TRBV6-5
D gene: NA
J gene: TRBJ1-2
CDR3 protein: CASRIQSNYGYTF
CDR3 DNA: TGTGCCAGCAGGATCCAGTCGAACTATGGCTACACCTTC

clone size: NA
V gene: TRBV28
D gene: TRBD1
J gene: TRBJ2-5
CDR3 protein: CASSLPTGGTETQYF
CDR3 DNA: TGTGCCAGCAGCCTTCCAACAGGGGGCACGGAGACCCAGTACTTC

clone size: NA
V gene: TRBV28
D gene: NA
J gene: TRBJ2-1
CDR3 protein: CASTEVMEGVNEQFF
CDR3 DNA: TGTGCCAGCACTGAGGTTATGGAGGGCGTGAATGAGCAGTTCTTC

clone size: NA
V gene: TRBV11-1
D gene: TRBD1
J gene: TRBJ2-7
CDR3 protein: CASSAPDRGYEQYF
CDR3 DNA: TGTGCCAGCAGCGCCCCGGACAGGGGCTACGAGCAGTACTTC

clone size: once
V gene: TRBV5-1
D gene: TRBD1
J gene: TRBJ1-1
CDR3 protein: CASSPLGQGVNTEAFF
CDR3 DNA: TGCGCCAGCAGCCCCCTGGGACAGGGAGTGAACACTGAAGCTTTCTTT

clone size: NA
V gene: TRBV6-1
D gene: TRBD2
J gene: TRBJ2-5
CDR3 protein: CASSEVLAGGHETQYF
CDR3 DNA: TGTGCCAGCAGTGAAGTCTTAGCGGGAGGGCACGAGACCCAGTACTTC

clone size: once
V gene: TRBV28
D gene: NA
J gene: TRBJ1-6
CDR3 protein: CASRKGPDHSPLHF
CDR3 DNA: TGTGCCAGCAGAAAGGGGCCCGACCATTCACCCCTCCACTTT

clone size: once
V gene: TRBV4-2
D gene: NA
J gene: TRBJ2-1
CDR3 protein: CASSQPGLANNEQFF
CDR3 DNA: TGTGCCAGCAGCCAACCCGGTCTAGCGAACAATGAGCAGTTCTTC

clone size: once
V gene: TRBV7-2
D gene: TRBD2
J gene: TRBJ2-1
CDR3 protein: CASSLVASGTREQFF
CDR3 DNA: TGTGCCAGCAGCTTAGTGGCTAGCGGGACTCGTGAGCAGTTCTTC

clone size: few
V gene: TRBV6-1
D gene: NA
J gene: TRBJ1-5
CDR3 protein: CATAENSNQPQHF
CDR3 DNA: TGTGCCACAGCGGAAAATAGCAATCAGCCCCAGCATTTT

clone size: NA
V gene: TRBV4-1
D gene: NA
J gene: TRBJ2-3
CDR3 protein: CASSPPSGQSTDTQYF
CDR3 DNA: TGCGCCAGCAGCCCCCCTTCCGGACAGAGCACAGATACGCAGTATTTT

clone size: NA
V gene: TRBV28
D gene: TRBD2
J gene: TRBJ2-7
CDR3 protein: CASSSERGTPYEQYF
CDR3 DNA: TGTGCCAGCAGCTCTGAGCGGGGAACCCCTTACGAGCAGTACTTC

clone size: NA
V gene: TRBV18
D gene: NA
J gene: TRBJ2-1
CDR3 protein: CASSPRDRRLAIGYNEQFF
CDR3 DNA: TGTGCCAGCTCACCTCGCGACCGGCGGCTAGCTATCGGGTACAATGAGCAGTTCTTC

clone size: NA
V gene: TRBV5-1
D gene: TRBD1
J gene: TRBJ1-1
CDR3 protein: CASSLGQGANTEAFF
CDR3 DNA: TGCGCCAGCAGCTTGGGACAGGGGGCAAACACTGAAGCTTTCTTT

clone size: NA
V gene: TRBV25-1
D gene: TRBD2
J gene: TRBJ2-5
CDR3 protein: CASSPRTSGTETQYF
CDR3 DNA: TGTGCCAGCAGTCCACGGACTAGCGGGACGGAGACCCAGTACTTC

clone size: NA
V gene: TRBV7-2
D gene: NA
J gene: TRBJ1-4
CDR3 protein: CASSLRSGDEKLFF
CDR3 DNA: TGTGCCAGCAGCTTGAGATCCGGGGATGAAAAACTGTTTTTT

clone size: few
V gene: TRBV18
D gene: NA
J gene: TRBJ2-3
CDR3 protein: CASSLLSSTDTQYF
CDR3 DNA: TGTGCCAGCTCACTTCTATCAAGCACAGATACGCAGTATTTT

clone size: NA
V gene: TRBV6-5
D gene: TRBD1
J gene: TRBJ2-2
CDR3 protein: CASRTRGYGELFF
CDR3 DNA: TGTGCCAGCAGGACCAGGGGGTACGGGGAGCTGTTTTTT

clone size: few
V gene: TRBV5-4
D gene: TRBD1
J gene: TRBJ1-4
CDR3 protein: CASSPGQGGEKLFF
CDR3 DNA: TGTGCCAGCAGCCCTGGACAGGGTGGGGAAAAACTGTTTTTT

clone size: NA
V gene: TRBV10-1
D gene: TRBD1
J gene: TRBJ2-5
CDR3 protein: CASSESFRGQGQETQYF
CDR3 DNA: TGCGCCAGCAGTGAGTCCTTCCGGGGACAGGGCCAAGAGACCCAGTACTTC

clone size: NA
V gene: TRBV6-1
D gene: TRBD2
J gene: TRBJ2-1
CDR3 protein: CASSPTWTRQNEQFF
CDR3 DNA: TGTGCCAGCAGTCCAACATGGACTAGGCAGAATGAGCAGTTCTTC

clone size: few
V gene: TRBV5-1
D gene: TRBD2
J gene: TRBJ2-1
CDR3 protein: CASSSGTSGAYNEQFF
CDR3 DNA: TGCGCCAGCAGCTCCGGGACTAGCGGGGCCTACAATGAGCAGTTCTTC

clone size: NA
V gene: TRBV5-5
D gene: TRBD2
J gene: TRBJ2-1
CDR3 protein: CASSPELAGGYNEQFF
CDR3 DNA: TGTGCCAGCAGCCCCGAACTAGCGGGAGGTTACAATGAGCAGTTCTTC

clone size: NA
V gene: TRBV28
D gene: TRBD1
J gene: TRBJ1-2
CDR3 protein: CASSLEQGSYGYTF
CDR3 DNA: TGTGCCAGCAGTTTGGAACAGGGGTCCTATGGCTACACCTTC

clone size: NA
V gene: TRBV5-1
D gene: TRBD2
J gene: TRBJ2-1
CDR3 protein: CASSLPLAGAGEQFF
CDR3 DNA: TGCGCCAGCAGCTTGCCGCTAGCGGGAGCCGGTGAGCAGTTCTTC

clone size: NA
V gene: TRBV28
D gene: NA
J gene: TRBJ1-1
CDR3 protein: CASRGLGRTEAFF
CDR3 DNA: TGTGCCAGCAGGGGACTTGGAAGAACTGAAGCTTTCTTT

clone size: NA
V gene: TRBV28
D gene: TRBD2
J gene: TRBJ2-5
CDR3 protein: CASSRRRGPLAGGPSWQETQYF
CDR3 DNA: TGTGCCAGCAGTCGAAGGCGGGGCCCACTAGCGGGAGGGCCAAGTTGGCAAGAGACCCAGTACTTC

clone size: NA
V gene: TRBV2
D gene: TRBD2
J gene: TRBJ2-3
CDR3 protein: CAGAMGGSWADTQYF
CDR3 DNA: TGTGCCGGGGCCATGGGAGGGAGTTGGGCAGATACGCAGTATTTT

clone size: few
V gene: TRBV10-3
D gene: TRBD1
J gene: TRBJ2-5
CDR3 protein: CAISDGDRETQYF
CDR3 DNA: TGTGCCATCAGTGATGGGGACAGAGAGACCCAGTACTTC